Shown below are 7 T cell receptor beta chains from a single sample sequenced in a study of blood T cell repertoires in COVID-19. TCRdb keeps only in-frame clones here, not all; method: immunoSEQ multiplex PCR. The table lists some 100,000 clones, 85% to 90% of them singletons. Sequenced sample: peripheral blood. Every receptor here comes from a man aged 50 or older with COVID-19, enrolled during active disease.

This chain uses TRBV5-1 with TRBJ2-7, with 10 bases matching TRBD2. Germline-derived CDR1 and CDR2 are SGHRS and YFSETQ. The CDR3 contains 15 residues. V lost 0 bases to trimming and J lost 6 bases; unmatched junction nucleotides: 6. The CDR3 DNA sequence: TGCGCCAGCAGCTTGGCCGGTAGCGGGGGGTTCGAGCAGTACTTC. Amino acids: CASSLAGSGGFEQYF. Based on the CDR3 plus reference TRBV5-1 and TRBJ2-7, the full variable domain is KAGVTQTPRYLIKTRGQQVTLSCSPISGHRSVSWYQQTPGQGLQFLFEYFSETQRNKGNFPGRFSGRQFSNSRSEMNVSTLELGDSALYLCASSLAGSGGFEQYFGPGTRLTVT.

The gene calls are TRBV18 and TRBJ1-1; the D gene is possibly TRBD1 (5 bases). This CDR3 comprises 14 residues. Trimming shortened V by 5 bases and J by 4 bases, and 14 bases separated the two germline ends. The germline V gene has CDR1 KGHSH and CDR2 LQKENI. The CDR3 reads CASSFGLGGTEAFF. CDR3 bases: TGTGCCAGCTCATTTGGGTTGGGGGGCACTGAAGCTTTCTTT. Together with reference TRBV18 and TRBJ1-1, the CDR3 gives the full variable domain: NAGVMQNPRHLVRRRGQEARLRCSPMKGHSHVYWYRQLPEEGLKFMVYLQKENIIDESGMPKERFSAEFPKEGPSILRIQQVVRGDSAAYFCASSFGLGGTEAFFGQGTRLTVV.

The gene calls are TRBV14 and TRBJ1-2; 7 nucleotides align to TRBD1. The CDR3 is 15 amino acids. V was pared by 1 base and J by 4 bases, with 6 bases of the junction left unmatched. Germline CDR1 and CDR2: SGHDN and FVKESK. The CDR3 is CASSQARTGGYGYTF. The CDR3 DNA reads as TGTGCCAGCAGCCAAGCAAGGACAGGTGGCTATGGCTACACCTTC.

The count of this clone is one. The V call is TRBV29-1, the J call TRBJ1-5; D is possibly TRBD1 (6 bases). Germline CDR1 SQVTM, CDR2 ANQGSEA. The V gene lost 6 bases and the J gene lost 1 base, with 13 bases spanning the gap. This CDR3 spans 14 amino acids. The CDR3 reads CSVGGGPSNQPQHF. Here the CDR3 DNA reads TGCAGCGTGGGGGGGGGCCCAAGCAATCAGCCCCAGCATTTT.

This sequence joins TRBV9 and TRBJ2-7; 7 positions agree with TRBD2. Trimming took 6 bases from V and 1 from J; bases not matched to a gene: 7. Germline CDR1 reads SGDLS; CDR2 reads YYNGEE. The CDR3 length is 14 residues. The CDR3 protein is CASNENGGSYEQYF. CDR3 nucleotides: TGTGCCAGCAATGAGAACGGGGGGTCCTACGAGCAGTACTTC.

This clone was seen more than once but under ten times. The chain has TRBV16 and TRBJ1-6; no clear D gene. This CDR3 has 13 residues. Germline V lookup: CDR1 KGHSY, CDR2 FQNENV. Trimming removed 1 base from V and 8 bases from J, with 6 bases in between. CDR3 nucleotides: TGTGCCAGCAGCCAATTAGCGGATTCACCCCTCCACTTT. Its translation is CASSQLADSPLHF.

The chain joins TRBV18 to TRBJ1-1; 9 bases are a match to TRBD1. The junction had 6 bases not matched to a gene; V was cut back by 3 bases and J by 1 base. Germline V gives CDR1 KGHSH, CDR2 LQKENI. The CDR3 sequence is 16 residues long. Written as DNA, the CDR3 is TGTGCCAGCTCACCGATTTCGGGACAGGGGAACACTGAAGCTTTCTTT. Translated, it gives CASSPISGQGNTEAFF.